This T cell receptor (beta chain) was observed in a study of blood T cell repertoires in COVID-19. At the level of the study: The United States, Italy and Spain provided the acute and convalescent COVID-19 samples. From T cells, B-cell-depleted T cells, or PBMCs came the material, which was cDNA or gDNA.

V gave up 0 bases and J gave up 2 bases; unmatched junction bases: 5. This CDR3 comprises 16 residues. CDR1 and CDR2 from the germline V gene are SGDLS and YYNGEE. Methods used by the authors: Reference gene primer amplification gave estimated nucleated cell counts. Repertoires were generated with immunoSEQ multiplex PCR, while TCRdb's copy carries only in-frame clones and drops some. That table is the source of V, J and clone size, and D and trimming were worked out from the DNA. The sample has 90,000 to 120,000 clones, roughly 84% seen once. The sample consisted of peripheral blood. This sequence was found in a human donor in a cohort sampled during active COVID-19. This rearrangement joins TRBV9 to TRBJ2-1; 7 nucleotides align to TRBD2. CDR3: CASSVEAGNTYNEQFF. CDR3 DNA sequence: TGTGCCAGCAGCGTAGAAGCGGGGAACACCTACAATGAGCAGTTCTTC.